This entry is about one T cell receptor (beta chain). The method was immunoSEQ multiplex PCR; TCRdb's version includes in-frame clones alone and lacks a portion of them. The data hold more than 80,000 clones, with around nine tenths observed a single time. Trimming removed 0 bases at V and 8 bases at J, with 18 bases between. Per the germline V gene, CDR1 is SGHNT and CDR2 is YYREEE (reference sequence). The CDR3 covers 16 residues. The data were obtained in a study of OX40 agonist ivuxolimab in advanced cancers. The sample was CD4+ or CD8+ T cells sorted from blood, taken in a trial of the OX40 agonist ivuxolimab. The clonotype originates from an adult with an advanced solid tumor such as melanoma, head and neck, liver or kidney cancer. The chain is built from TRBV5-4 and TRBJ2-1, with a tentative D call TRBD2 (5 bases). CDR3 sequence: CASSLAPPGSTDEQFF. The CDR3 nucleotides are TGTGCCAGCAGCTTGGCCCCTCCGGGGAGCACGGATGAGCAGTTCTTC.